These T cell receptor beta chains were read from a single sample in a study of blood T cell repertoires in COVID-19. TCRdb's table, derived via immunoSEQ multiplex PCR, lists solely in-frame clones and lacks some. The sample includes roughly 230,000 clones, around 90% of them seen just once. Sample: peripheral blood. These receptors were obtained from an older woman with COVID-19, enrolled during active disease. Each CDR3 is given with its conserved first and last residue. D genes are given only for firm matches. The size entry is marked missing in some rows and otherwise reads once, few, many or a size class.

>TRBJ1-5|TRBD1|TRBV2|14|-
CASTRGQGAQPQHF
TGTGCCAGCACCAGGGGACAGGGGGCGCAGCCCCAGCATTTT
>TRBJ1-3|-|TRBV5-4|16|few
CASSAPGAGLGNTIYF
TGTGCCAGCAGCGCCCCTGGGGCAGGGCTTGGAAACACCATATATTTT
>TRBJ1-1|-|TRBV7-9|13|-
CASRRRENTEAFF
TGTGCCAGCAGGAGGAGAGAGAACACTGAAGCTTTCTTT
>TRBJ1-3|TRBD1|TRBV3-1/TRBV3-2|13|-
CASRPDRHYTIYF
TGTGCCAGCAGACCGGACAGGCATTACACCATATATTTT
>TRBJ2-7|-|TRBV15|15|-
CATSRLRDSSYEQYF
TGTGCCACCAGCAGACTCCGGGACTCCTCCTACGAGCAGTACTTC
>TRBJ2-7|-|TRBV6-5|11|few
CASYGPGEQYF
TGTGCCAGCTACGGGCCGGGAGAGCAGTACTTC
>TRBJ2-7|-|TRBV27|13|-
CASSLTRYNEQYF
TGTGCCAGCAGTTTGACCAGGTACAACGAGCAGTACTTC
>TRBJ2-7|-|TRBV4-2|13|-
CASSRRPGYEQYF
TGTGCCAGCAGCCGGCGGCCCGGATACGAGCAGTACTTC
>TRBJ1-1|-|TRBV25-1|13|-
CASTQAGMTEAFF
TGTGCCAGCACCCAAGCCGGGATGACTGAAGCTTTCTTT
>TRBJ1-2|TRBD1|TRBV6-5|15|-
CASRVKGQGADGYTF
TGTGCCAGCAGGGTGAAGGGACAGGGGGCCGACGGCTACACCTTC
>TRBJ1-3|TRBD1|TRBV7-9|15|-
CASSSHRDRGNTIYF
TGTGCCAGCAGCTCGCATCGGGACAGGGGGAACACCATATATTTT
>TRBJ2-1|TRBD1|TRBV4-3|15|-
CASSQDLGRGNEQFF
TGCGCCAGCAGCCAAGATCTGGGCAGGGGGAATGAGCAGTTCTTC
>TRBJ1-4|TRBD1|TRBV5-1|14|few
CASSSGQGGEKLFF
TGCGCCAGCAGCTCCGGACAGGGAGGAGAAAAACTGTTTTTT
>TRBJ2-5|TRBD2|TRBV25-1|15|-
CASSPTAGGGETQYF
TGTGCCAGCAGTCCCACTGCGGGGGGGGGAGAGACCCAGTACTTC
>TRBJ1-6|TRBD1|TRBV18|14|once
CASSPGTDNSPLHF
TGTGCCAGCTCTCCCGGGACAGATAATTCACCCCTCCACTTT
>TRBJ1-2|TRBD1|TRBV5-5|14|-
CASSTQQGVGGYTF
TGTGCCAGCAGCACCCAACAGGGGGTAGGTGGCTACACCTTC
>TRBJ1-2|-|TRBV6-5|12|once
CASNRDRGGYTF
TGTGCCAGTAACAGGGATAGGGGGGGCTACACCTTC
>TRBJ1-2|TRBD1|TRBV28|15|-
CASSQQGARGYGYTF
TGTGCCAGCAGTCAACAGGGGGCGCGGGGCTATGGCTACACCTTC
>TRBJ1-2|TRBD1|TRBV7-3|15|-
CASSLSPGGNYGYTF
TGTGCCAGCAGCTTAAGTCCAGGGGGGAACTATGGCTACACCTTC
>TRBJ1-5|-|TRBV25-1|14|-
CASSQQGTNQPQHF
TGTGCCAGCAGTCAACAGGGAACCAATCAGCCCCAGCATTTT